This entry lists 19 T cell receptor beta chains sequenced from one sample in a study of shared clonotypes between healthy human individuals. This table comes from immunoSEQ multiplex PCR, and its TCRdb copy is limited to in-frame clones, with some not included. The sample has more than 2 million clones, around 95% seen once. Sequenced material: naive CD4+ T cells sorted from blood. Subset of the sample: CD45RA+ positively selected. These TCRs come from a man aged 18 to 30 in good health.

J is TRBJ1-6 and V is TRBV6-5, with unresolved D. V was shortened by 4 bases and J by 7 bases, with 17 bases between the two germline ends. The CDR3 sequence is 16 residues long. Germline CDR1 and CDR2: MNHEY and SVGAGI. This chain's CDR3 is CASSSSGNPGNSPLHF. CDR3 in DNA: TGTGCCAGCAGTTCATCTGGGAATCCGGGAAATTCACCCCTCCACTTT.

The V gene is TRBV19, the J gene TRBJ1-2, with a possible D match to TRBD1 (6 bases). Per the germline V gene, CDR1 is LNHDA and CDR2 is SQIVND (reference sequence). This CDR3 region has 15 residues. Trimming stripped 4 bases from V and 4 bases from J, with 16 bases between. For the CDR3, the DNA is TGTGCCAGTAGTACAGGGCTCCAGGGGTTCTATGGCTACACCTTC. This sequence encodes CASSTGLQGFYGYTF.

Turning to this clone: The sample has other DNA sequences that encode this CDR3 too. The chain is built from TRBV9 and TRBJ2-3, with D perhaps TRBD1 (6 bases). V was trimmed by 2 bases and J by 0 bases, leaving 10 bases between them. This CDR3 is 15 amino acids long. Per the germline V gene, CDR1 is SGDLS and CDR2 is YYNGEE. The CDR3 loop is CASSVSRGSTDTQYF. In DNA form, the CDR3 reads TGTGCCAGCAGCGTGTCGAGGGGGAGCACAGATACGCAGTATTTT.

The gene calls are TRBV5-6 and TRBJ1-6; D is ambiguous. The V gene lost 4 bases and the J gene lost 7 bases, with 12 bases spanning the gap. The germline gives CDR1 SGHDT, CDR2 YYEEEE. This CDR3 is 14 amino acids long. This CDR3 reads CASSRRESNSPLHF. CDR3 in DNA: TGTGCCAGCAGCCGTAGGGAATCCAATTCACCCCTCCACTTT.

In its sample, this clone was seen a few times. This rearrangement joins TRBV7-2 to TRBJ2-7; 7 bases match TRBD2. This CDR3 comprises 16 residues. V was pared by 8 bases and J by 0 bases, with 13 bases of the junction left unmatched. CDR1 and CDR2 from the germline V gene are SGHTA and FQGNSA. The CDR3, as DNA: TGTGCCAGCGGGGGGGGAACGGGAGCTTACTCCTACGAGCAGTACTTC. Translating gives CASGGGTGAYSYEQYF.

As concerns this clone: The sample contains more than one DNA sequence encoding this CDR3. This rearrangement joins TRBV19 to TRBJ1-3; D not resolved. The V end lost 3 bases, the J end lost 7 bases, and 7 bases lay between the germline ends. CDR3 length equals 12 residues. Germline assignment: CDR1 LNHDA and CDR2 SQIVND (reference sequence). CDR3 in DNA: TGTGCCAGTAGTATTGGTGGGAACACCATATATTTT. Protein product: CASSIGGNTIYF. The whole variable domain, remainder taken from reference TRBV19 and TRBJ1-3, is DGGITQSPKYLFRKEGQNVTLSCEQNLNHDAMYWYRQDPGQGLRLIYYSQIVNDFQKGDIAEGYSVSREKKESFPLTVTSAQKNPTAFYLCASSIGGNTIYFGEGSWLTVV.

The rearrangement joins TRBV27 to TRBJ1-4; 8 nucleotides match TRBD1. The CDR3 loop spans 15 amino acids. Germline lookup yields CDR1 MNHEY and CDR2 SMNVEV (reference sequence). Unmatched junction bases numbered 10, after V lost 5 bases and J lost 8 bases. CDR3 in amino acids: CASSPRGREWEKLFF. The CDR3 DNA is TGTGCCAGCAGTCCCAGGGGGCGGGAATGGGAAAAACTGTTTTTT. Full variable domain (rest looked up from reference TRBV27 and TRBJ1-4): EAQVTQNPRYLITVTGKKLTVTCSQNMNHEYMSWYRQDPGLGLRQIYYSMNVEVTDKGDVPEGYKVSRKEKRNFPLILESPSPNQTSLYFCASSPRGREWEKLFFGSGTQLSVL.

The rearrangement links TRBV5-6 to TRBJ1-4; TRBD1 is a possible D gene (5 bases). The CDR3 runs 13 residues. Germline V gives CDR1 SGHDT, CDR2 YYEEEE. V was pared by 5 bases and J by 8 bases, with 13 bases between. The CDR3 nucleotides are TGTGCCAGCAGTGTGCGGGAGGGGGAAAAACTGTTTTTT. It codes for CASSVREGEKLFF. The full variable domain, in which reference TRBV5-6 and TRBJ1-4 provide the parts outside the CDR3, is DAGVTQSPTHLIKTRGQQVTLRCSPKSGHDTVSWYQQALGQGPQFIFQYYEEEERQRGNFPDRFSGHQFPNYSSELNVNALLLGDSALYLCASSVREGEKLFFGSGTQLSVL.

With respect to this clone: Other DNA sequences of this sample code for an identical CDR3. The gene calls are TRBV5-1 and TRBJ2-2; D unclear. The CDR3 is 14 amino acids. V lost 0 bases, J lost 5 bases, and 8 bases lay in between. Germline CDR1 reads SGHRS; CDR2 reads YFSETQ. Here the CDR3 DNA reads TGCGCCAGCAGCTTGGAGGCAGATACCGGGGAGCTGTTTTTT. It encodes CASSLEADTGELFF.

The DNA of the CDR3 is TGTGCCAGCAGCTTGGTGGCGGGCGGGGTAGGGGAGCAGTACTTC. Residues: CASSLVAGGVGEQYF. V and J are TRBV5-6 and TRBJ2-7, with D tentatively TRBD2 (6 bases). V gave up 0 bases and J gave up 7 bases, with 17 bases separating them. This CDR3 spans 15 amino acids. Looked up from germline, CDR1 is SGHDT and CDR2 is YYEEEE.

Of note for this clone: The sample holds other DNA sequences that translate to the same CDR3. V is TRBV5-1 and J is TRBJ2-2, with a possible D match to TRBD2 (5 bases). Trimming pared 0 bases from V and 4 bases from J, leaving 7 bases between. The V gene's germline CDR1 is SGHRS and CDR2 YFSETQ. CDR3 size: 14 residues. In DNA, the CDR3 is TGCGCCAGCAGCTTGGCTGGGAGCACCGGGGAGCTGTTTTTT. This sequence encodes CASSLAGSTGELFF.

The CDR3 is CASSVATFGGTQYF. CDR3 in DNA: TGTGCCAGCAGCGTAGCTACGTTCGGCGGAACGCAGTATTTT. This chain links TRBV9 with TRBJ2-3; D call uncertain. V shed 0 bases and J shed 9 bases, with 14 bases lying between them. Germline V CDR1 and CDR2: SGDLS, YYNGEE. CDR3 length equals 14 residues.

To note about this clone: Other DNA sequences of this sample code for an identical CDR3. This chain joins TRBV5-1 and TRBJ2-3, with a possible D match to TRBD2 (6 bases). This CDR3 is 15 amino acids long. V dropped 0 bases and J dropped 1 base, with 9 bases sitting between them. Per the germline V gene, CDR1 is SGHRS and CDR2 is YFSETQ. CDR3 sequence: CASSLAGGGTDTQYF. The CDR3 DNA reads TGCGCCAGCAGCTTGGCCGGCGGGGGCACAGATACGCAGTATTTT.

This chain uses TRBV11-2 with TRBJ2-7; no reliable D call. Germline loops: CDR1 SGHAT, CDR2 FQNNGV. This CDR3 region has 12 residues. V was pared by 1 base and J by 4 bases, with 5 bases between. The CDR3 loop is CASSLVRYEQYF. As DNA, the CDR3 is TGTGCCAGCAGCTTAGTAAGGTACGAGCAGTACTTC.

About this clone: This specimen includes other DNA sequences encoding the same CDR3. V and J are TRBV5-1 and TRBJ2-3, with a possible D match to TRBD1 (6 bases). V lost 0 bases, J lost 6 bases, and 8 bases lay in between. This CDR3 is 13 amino acids long. Looked up from germline, CDR1 is SGHRS and CDR2 is YFSETQ. CDR3 DNA: TGCGCCAGCAGCTTGGCAGGGGAGGATACGCAGTATTTT. Its protein product is CASSLAGEDTQYF. Variable domain in full (rest from reference TRBV5-1 and TRBJ2-3): KAGVTQTPRYLIKTRGQQVTLSCSPISGHRSVSWYQQTPGQGLQFLFEYFSETQRNKGNFPGRFSGRQFSNSRSEMNVSTLELGDSALYLCASSLAGEDTQYFGPGTRLTVL.

V usage is TRBV7-3 and J usage is TRBJ2-2; D call uncertain. Germline V gene sequence: CDR1 SGHTA, CDR2 FQGTGA. The CDR3 loop spans 14 amino acids. V dropped 4 bases and J dropped 2 bases, with 8 bases sitting between them. The CDR3 loop reads CASSSMGNTGELFF. DNA of the CDR3: TGTGCCAGCAGCTCGATGGGCAACACCGGGGAGCTGTTTTTT.

This chain uses TRBV27 with TRBJ2-7; no definite D call. The ends were cut back, 4 bases at V and 3 bases at J, with 7 bases in the middle. Per the germline V gene, CDR1 is MNHEY and CDR2 is SMNVEV (reference sequence). The CDR3 loop spans 12 amino acids. The CDR3 bases are TGTGCCAGCAGTTCACGAGGCTACGAGCAGTACTTC. This gives the protein CASSSRGYEQYF.

As concerns this clone: The same CDR3 arises from other DNA sequences in this sample as well. The CDR3 bases are TGTGCCAGCAGTTACTCGACAGGACGAGGCGAGACCCAGTACTTC. Its protein is CASSYSTGRGETQYF. The chain has TRBV6-5 and TRBJ2-5; possibly TRBD1 for D (6 bases). The CDR3 covers 15 residues. Trimming took off 0 bases at V and 5 bases at J, with 13 bases between the two ends. The germline V gene has CDR1 MNHEY and CDR2 SVGAGI.

The V gene is TRBV5-4, the J gene TRBJ1-1; no reliable D call. The CDR3 runs to 14 residues. Germline CDR1 and CDR2: SGHNT and YYREEE (reference sequence). V was shortened by 0 bases and J by 1 base, with 7 bases between the two germline ends. The CDR3 sequence: CASSLDIQNTEAFF. As DNA, the CDR3 is TGTGCCAGCAGCTTGGACATACAGAACACTGAAGCTTTCTTT.